The 31 T cell receptor beta chains listed next were all sequenced from one sample in a study of blood T cell repertoires in COVID-19. Assay: immunoSEQ multiplex PCR; the TCRdb copy retains only in-frame clones and omits some. The sample holds approximately 200,000 clones, roughly 85% seen once. The sequenced material came from PBMCs or T cells enriched from blood (not recorded which). Receptors originate from a man aged 35 to 55 who had recovered from COVID-19.

As concerns this clone: Mismatch with germline at one junction end may stem from a read error. The chain has TRBV5-5 and TRBJ2-1; TRBD2 aligns across 7 bases. Germline V gene sequence: CDR1 SGHKS, CDR2 YYEKEE (reference sequence). The length of the CDR3 is 17 residues. CDR3 coding DNA: TGTGCCAGCCGCAAGGACGCGGGGGATGGCTCCAACAATGAGCAGTTCTTC. It encodes CASRKDAGDGSNNEQFF. Together with reference TRBV5-5 and TRBJ2-1, the CDR3 gives the full variable domain: DAGVTQSPTHLIKTRGQQVTLRCSPISGHKSVSWYQQVLGQGPQFIFQYYEKEERGRGNFPDRFSARQFPNYSSELNVNALLLGDSALYLCASRKDAGDGSNNEQFFGPGTRLTVL.

J is TRBJ1-5 and V is TRBV20-1; D perhaps matches TRBD1 (6 bases). Germline CDR1 is DFQATT and CDR2 is SNEGSKA (reference sequence). Trimming took 3 bases from V and 7 from J, leaving 16 bases between them. The CDR3 runs 14 residues. The CDR3 reads CSASSDRLGQPQHF. The CDR3 nucleotides are TGCAGTGCTAGTTCTGACAGGCTCGGGCAGCCCCAGCATTTT.

The J gene is TRBJ2-7, the V gene TRBV7-9; D is uncertain. Germline-derived CDR1 and CDR2 are SEHNR and FQNEAQ (reference sequence). Trimming cost V 5 bases and J 4 bases, with 9 bases left between them. CDR3 size: 12 residues. CDR3 in amino acids: CASSHQSYEQYF. CDR3 coding DNA: TGTGCCAGCAGCCATCAGTCTTACGAGCAGTACTTC.

This clone has only one observation. Relative to the germline gene, one junction end is altered; a read error may explain this. This chain uses TRBV6-4 with TRBJ1-3, with 8 positions matching TRBD1. The CDR3 extends over 17 amino acids. The germline CDR1 and CDR2 sequences are MRHNA and SNTAGT. The CDR3 DNA reads TGCGCCAGCAGTGACCGATGCGCGGACAGGGCTGGAAACACCATATATTTT. It translates to CASSDRCADRAGNTIYF.

Here the CDR3 reads CASRTTGQQNTEAFF. The CDR3 bases are TGTGCCAGCAGGACCACAGGACAGCAGAACACTGAAGCTTTCTTT. The chain uses TRBV6-5 and TRBJ1-1; D may be TRBD1 (6 bases). Germline CDR1 and CDR2: MNHEY and SVGAGI. The CDR3 length is 15 residues. V was pared by 6 bases and J by 1 base, with 15 bases between.

The chain couples TRBV9 to TRBJ2-7; 14 bases agree with TRBD2. The CDR3 is 14 amino acids. Germline values: CDR1 SGDLS, CDR2 YYNGEE. The V and J ends lost 7 bases and 8 bases, in that order; junction bases with no gene match: 8. This chain's CDR3 is CASDPGLAGAKQYF. CDR3 DNA: TGTGCCAGCGATCCGGGACTAGCGGGAGCGAAGCAGTACTTC. The variable domain in full, with the rest retrieved from reference TRBV9 and TRBJ2-7, is DSGVTQTPKHLITATGQRVTLRCSPRSGDLSVYWYQQSLDQGLQFLIQYYNGEERAKGNILERFSAQQFPDLHSELNLSSLELGDSALYFCASDPGLAGAKQYFGPGTRLTVT.

The gene calls are TRBV28 and TRBJ1-2, with TRBD1 identical over 7 bases. Per germline, CDR1 MDHEN and CDR2 SYDVKM. This CDR3 comprises 12 residues. V shed 8 bases and J 4 bases; nucleotides not matched to a gene: 4. CDR3 DNA: TGTGCCAGCGTCACAGGGGCCTATGGCTACACCTTC. This codes for CASVTGAYGYTF.

The chain has TRBV18 and TRBJ1-1; the match to TRBD1 covers 9 bases. V shed 3 bases, J shed 8 bases, and the junction held 16 bases outside the gene matches. There are 17 residues in the CDR3. Looked up from germline, CDR1 is KGHSH and CDR2 is LQKENI. Here the CDR3 reads CASSPRSTRDRVSEAFF. CDR3 nucleotides: TGTGCCAGCTCACCGCGGTCCACACGGGACAGGGTTTCCGAAGCTTTCTTT.

The chain has TRBV28 and TRBJ2-7, with unresolved D. V lost 3 bases, J lost 2 bases, and 8 bases lay in between. The germline V gene encodes CDR1 MDHEN and CDR2 SYDVKM. This CDR3 spans 13 amino acids. The CDR3 region is CASSLPEAYEQYF. CDR3 nucleotides: TGTGCCAGCAGTTTGCCAGAAGCCTACGAGCAGTACTTC.

J is TRBJ2-1 and V is TRBV19; weak D call: TRBD2 (6 bases). Trimming stripped 5 bases from V and 0 bases from J, with 11 bases between. In germline, CDR1 is LNHDA, CDR2 SQIVND (reference sequence). The CDR3 loop spans 15 amino acids. CDR3 in amino acids: CASSPRLVSYNEQFF. CDR3 nucleotide sequence: TGTGCCAGTAGTCCCCGACTAGTCTCCTACAATGAGCAGTTCTTC.

The chain uses TRBV5-4 and TRBJ1-6, with D unresolved. CDR1 is SGHNT and CDR2 is YYREEE in the germline V gene (reference sequence). The CDR3 loop spans 14 amino acids. The V and J ends lost 5 bases and 5 bases respectively, with 11 bases between them. This CDR3 reads CASRLREDNSPLHF. For the CDR3, the DNA is TGTGCCAGCAGACTGAGGGAGGATAATTCACCCCTCCACTTT.

This clone was seen a single time. The CDR3 DNA reads TGTGCCATCAGTGATGGGGCAGAGACTGAAGCTTTCTTT. This codes for CAISDGAETEAFF. V is TRBV10-3 and J is TRBJ1-1; possibly TRBD1 for D (5 bases). Germline V lookup: CDR1 ENHRY, CDR2 SYGVKD. V gave up 3 bases and J gave up 5 bases, with 10 bases separating them. The CDR3 spans 13 residues.

V is TRBV6-5 and J is TRBJ1-1; 8 bases agree with TRBD1. CDR3 size: 14 residues. Germline assignment: CDR1 MNHEY and CDR2 SVGAGI. V trimming: 5 bases; J trimming: 2 bases; junction bases outside the gene matches: 4. CDR3: CASSTTGVNTEAFF. CDR3 sequence (DNA): TGTGCCAGCAGTACGACAGGGGTCAACACTGAAGCTTTCTTT.

As regards this clone: The junction departs from germline at one end; a sequencing error may be responsible. The V gene is TRBV5-6, the J gene TRBJ2-5, with 10 positions matching TRBD1. The CDR3 is 14 residues long. Germline V gives CDR1 SGHDT, CDR2 YYEEEE. CDR3 nucleotides: TGTGCCAGCACCTTGACAGGGGGCAGGGAGACCCAGTACTTC. Its translation: CASTLTGGRETQYF.

The chain combines TRBV5-1 with TRBJ1-1, with TRBD1 identical over 8 bases. This CDR3 region has 15 residues. Germline lookup yields CDR1 SGHRS and CDR2 YFSETQ. V lost 0 bases and J lost 1; bases outside the gene matches: 2. CDR3 coding DNA: TGCGCCAGCAGCTTGGTAGGACAGGGGAACACTGAAGCTTTCTTT. Protein: CASSLVGQGNTEAFF.

This clone showed up just once. The rearrangement links TRBV21-1 to TRBJ2-3; whether TRBD2, the table's D call, matches the DNA was not checked. TRBV21-1 is a pseudogene locus. The CDR3 totals 16 residues. CDR3 region: CASSKPVLAVRDTQYF. CDR3 bases: TGTGCCAGCAGCAAACCCGTACTAGCGGTGAGAGATACGCAGTATTTT.

This sequence joins TRBV28 and TRBJ2-7; no clear D gene. Germline-derived CDR1 and CDR2 are MDHEN and SYDVKM. The CDR3 has 12 residues. V was cut by 6 bases and J by 2 bases, with 8 bases left in between. CDR3 sequence reads: CASRKLAYEQYF. Written as DNA, the CDR3 is TGTGCCAGCAGGAAGCTGGCCTACGAGCAGTACTTC.

The chain is built from TRBV28 and TRBJ1-2; 8 positions match TRBD1. V was clipped by 2 bases and J by 2 bases; unmatched bases: 4. Germline lookup yields CDR1 MDHEN and CDR2 SYDVKM. The CDR3 spans 15 residues. The CDR3: CASSLPGTGNYGYTF. Written as DNA, the CDR3 is TGTGCCAGCAGTTTACCCGGGACAGGAAACTATGGCTACACCTTC.

The gene calls are TRBV5-6 and TRBJ2-5, with 8 bases fitting TRBD1. The CDR3 extends over 16 amino acids. Germline CDR1 and CDR2: SGHDT and YYEEEE. V was clipped by 4 bases and J by 1 base; unmatched bases: 9. Here the CDR3 DNA reads TGTGCCAGCAGCCCAGATGCGGGACAGGTCCAAGAGACCCAGTACTTC. Protein product: CASSPDAGQVQETQYF. The whole variable domain, filled in from reference TRBV5-6 and TRBJ2-5, reads DAGVTQSPTHLIKTRGQQVTLRCSPKSGHDTVSWYQQALGQGPQFIFQYYEEEERQRGNFPDRFSGHQFPNYSSELNVNALLLGDSALYLCASSPDAGQVQETQYFGPGTRLLVL.

The chain has TRBV3-1 (or the pseudogene TRBV3-2) and TRBJ1-1; D remains unclear. Trimming stripped 3 bases from V and 0 bases from J, with 14 bases between. The germline V gene encodes CDR1 LGHDT and CDR2 YNNKEL (reference sequence). The CDR3 runs to 16 residues. The CDR3 DNA reads as TGTGCCAGCAGCCATCCCCTACAGAAAATGAACACTGAAGCTTTCTTT. Translation: CASSHPLQKMNTEAFF.

This clone was counted only a few times. CDR3 amino acids: CSASPLAGIDEQYF. The CDR3, as DNA: TGCAGTGCAAGTCCCCTAGCGGGAATTGACGAGCAGTACTTC. This chain uses TRBV20-1 with TRBJ2-7, with 9 bases identical to TRBD2. There are 14 residues in the CDR3. Germline trimming cut 6 bases from V and 5 bases from J; bases unmatched to any gene: 11. CDR1 and CDR2 from the germline V gene are DFQATT and SNEGSKA (reference sequence).

This chain connects TRBV23-1 to TRBJ1-2, with 10 bases that match TRBD1. TRBV23-1 is assigned to the ORF class and has an uncertain function. The trim removed 2 bases at V and 6 bases at J, leaving 9 bases unmatched. The CDR3 contains 16 residues. CDR3 coding DNA: TGCGCCAGCAGTCAAATCCGGGACAGGGGTAGCGATGGCTACACCTTC. Encoded protein: CASSQIRDRGSDGYTF.

The chain employs TRBV10-3 and TRBJ2-7, with 9 bases that match TRBD2. This CDR3 is built from 14 residues. The junction had 8 bases not matched to a gene; V was cut back by 2 bases and J by 9 bases. Germline values: CDR1 ENHRY, CDR2 SYGVKD. CDR3 bases: TGTGCCATCAGTGAGGTAGCGGGAGAGAATCGGCAGTACTTC. Protein sequence: CAISEVAGENRQYF.

The J gene is TRBJ2-2, the V gene TRBV7-2; weak D call: TRBD2 (6 bases). Germline V gene sequence: CDR1 SGHTA, CDR2 FQGNSA. The CDR3 length is 15 residues. The V end was cut by 7 bases, the J end by 5 bases, with 17 bases between. The CDR3: CASTAVGLATGELFF. The CDR3 DNA reads TGTGCCAGCACAGCAGTCGGCCTAGCGACCGGGGAGCTGTTTTTT.

The chain uses TRBV7-9 and TRBJ2-7; TRBD1 matches at 9 bases. From germline, CDR1 is SEHNR and CDR2 FQNEAQ (reference sequence). Unmatched junction bases numbered 7, after V lost 5 bases and J lost 2 bases. The length of the CDR3 is 15 residues. CDR3 nucleotides: TGTGCCAGCAGCACCCGGACAGGGGCGACCTACGAGCAGTACTTC. The encoded protein is CASSTRTGATYEQYF.

V and J are TRBV9 and TRBJ1-3; 8 nucleotides align to TRBD1. V gave up 4 bases and J gave up 2 bases; unmatched junction bases: 2. The CDR3 sequence is 14 residues long. From germline, CDR1 is SGDLS and CDR2 YYNGEE. CDR3 in amino acids: CASSPGQAGNTIYF. In DNA, the CDR3 is TGTGCCAGCAGCCCGGGACAGGCTGGAAACACCATATATTTT.

This clone was observed once. The chain employs TRBV24-1 and TRBJ2-1; D unclear. CDR1 and CDR2 (germline): KGHDR, SFDVKD. The CDR3 runs to 15 residues. The ends were cut back, 4 bases at V and 13 bases at J, with 22 bases in the middle. The CDR3 sequence: CATSEAEVDSIGQFF. CDR3 bases: TGTGCCACCAGTGAGGCAGAGGTCGACTCCATTGGACAGTTCTTC.

J is TRBJ1-5 and V is TRBV10-3; D call uncertain. The V end lost 6 bases, the J end lost 0 bases, and 6 bases lay between the germline ends. Germline assignment: CDR1 ENHRY and CDR2 SYGVKD. This CDR3 is built from 13 residues. The CDR3 DNA sequence: TGTGCCATCAGGCAGGATAGCAATCAGCCCCAGCATTTT. Its translation: CAIRQDSNQPQHF.

The V call is TRBV10-3, the J call TRBJ1-5, with D unresolved. V lost 3 bases and J lost 0, with 3 bases in between. The CDR3 consists of 13 residues. From germline, CDR1 is ENHRY and CDR2 SYGVKD. The CDR3 DNA reads TGTGCCATCAGTGACATTAGCAATCAGCCCCAGCATTTT. The encoded protein is CAISDISNQPQHF.

V and J are TRBV24-1 and TRBJ2-7; 11 bases map to TRBD1. The CDR3 length is 15 residues. J gave up 7 bases and V 4 bases, and 8 bases lay outside the gene matches. Germline CDR1 reads KGHDR; CDR2 reads SFDVKD. This chain's CDR3 is CATSDRTGGLNEQYF. In DNA form, the CDR3 reads TGTGCCACCAGTGACCGGACAGGGGGCTTGAATGAGCAGTACTTC.

The chain recombines TRBV11-2 with TRBJ1-1, with 9 nucleotides matching TRBD1. The CDR3 covers 13 residues. Germline CDR1 is SGHAT and CDR2 is FQNNGV. V shed 11 bases and J 3 bases; nucleotides not matched to a gene: 7. CDR3 amino acids: CAARDRDHTEAFF. The CDR3 bases are TGTGCCGCCCGGGACAGGGACCACACTGAAGCTTTCTTT.